The rows below give T cell receptor beta chains drawn from one sample of a study of brain T cells in children with intractable seizures. The protocol was immunoSEQ multiplex PCR, while the TCRdb copy is restricted to in-frame clones and leaves out a portion. This table has under 400,000 clones, over 90% appearing once. The sample was peripheral blood, taken roughly 5 months after surgery. These receptor sequences come from a boy under two years old with tuberous sclerosis and intractable seizures. The CDR3 runs from the conserved cysteine through the conserved F or W. D genes are given only for firm matches. Size tells how often a clone was seen (once, few, many) or the class of an expanded clone, and some rows leave it out.

J gene: TRBJ1-1; V gene: TRBV10-1; clone size: -; D gene: -; CDR3 protein: CASSAGENTEAFF; CDR3 DNA: TGCGCCAGCAGCGCCGGGGAGAACACTGAAGCTTTCTTT
J gene: TRBJ2-3; V gene: TRBV18; clone size: -; D gene: TRBD2; CDR3 protein: CASSELAGGRDTQYF; CDR3 DNA: TGTGCCAGCTCAGAGCTAGCGGGGGGGCGAGATACGCAGTATTTT
J gene: TRBJ1-5; V gene: TRBV29-1; clone size: -; D gene: -; CDR3 protein: CSVATGVANQPQHF; CDR3 DNA: TGCAGCGTTGCGACAGGCGTCGCAAATCAGCCCCAGCATTTT
J gene: TRBJ1-2; V gene: TRBV3-1/TRBV3-2; clone size: -; D gene: -; CDR3 protein: CASSPLGEDSFGYTF; CDR3 DNA: TGTGCCAGCAGCCCCCTGGGCGAGGACAGCTTTGGCTACACCTTC
J gene: TRBJ2-1; V gene: TRBV3-1/TRBV3-2; clone size: -; D gene: TRBD2; CDR3 protein: CASSQGLAGNNEQFF; CDR3 DNA: TGTGCCAGCAGCCAGGGACTAGCGGGAAACAATGAGCAGTTCTTC
J gene: TRBJ1-1; V gene: TRBV6-5; clone size: -; D gene: TRBD1; CDR3 protein: CASSYSKGAWGEAFF; CDR3 DNA: TGTGCCAGCAGTTACTCGAAGGGGGCGTGGGGTGAAGCTTTCTTT
J gene: TRBJ1-5; V gene: TRBV20-1; clone size: few; D gene: -; CDR3 protein: CSASSGYSNQPQHF; CDR3 DNA: TGCAGTGCTAGTTCAGGCTATAGCAATCAGCCCCAGCATTTT
J gene: TRBJ2-1; V gene: TRBV7-9; clone size: -; D gene: TRBD2; CDR3 protein: CASSLELAGGGNEQFF; CDR3 DNA: TGTGCCAGCAGCTTAGAACTAGCGGGAGGGGGCAATGAGCAGTTCTTC
J gene: TRBJ2-5; V gene: TRBV7-9; clone size: -; D gene: TRBD2; CDR3 protein: CASRPGGQETQYF; CDR3 DNA: TGTGCCAGCAGGCCGGGGGGTCAAGAGACCCAGTACTTC
J gene: TRBJ1-1; V gene: TRBV28; clone size: once; D gene: -; CDR3 protein: CASSYLLEIMNTEAFF; CDR3 DNA: TGTGCCAGCAGTTACCTTCTCGAAATAATGAACACTGAAGCTTTCTTT
J gene: TRBJ2-5; V gene: TRBV24-1; clone size: -; D gene: TRBD2; CDR3 protein: CATSEKPGTSGRKGVQETQYF; CDR3 DNA: TGTGCCACCAGTGAGAAACCGGGGACTAGCGGGAGGAAGGGAGTCCAAGAGACCCAGTACTTC
J gene: TRBJ2-1; V gene: TRBV10-2; clone size: -; D gene: TRBD2; CDR3 protein: CATQLAGEQFF; CDR3 DNA: TGCGCCACCCAACTAGCGGGTGAGCAGTTCTTC
J gene: TRBJ2-3; V gene: TRBV20-1; clone size: once; D gene: TRBD2; CDR3 protein: CSASPILLAGYTDTQYF; CDR3 DNA: TGCAGTGCTAGTCCCATCCTCTTAGCGGGATACACAGATACGCAGTATTTT
J gene: TRBJ2-7; V gene: TRBV11-2; clone size: -; D gene: -; CDR3 protein: CASSLSPFYEQYF; CDR3 DNA: TGTGCCAGCAGCCTTTCCCCTTTCTACGAGCAGTACTTC
J gene: TRBJ2-2; V gene: TRBV5-1; clone size: -; D gene: TRBD2; CDR3 protein: CASSLAGGNSNTGELFF; CDR3 DNA: TGCGCCAGCAGCTTAGCGGGAGGGAATTCGAACACCGGGGAGCTGTTTTTT
J gene: TRBJ1-5; V gene: TRBV19; clone size: -; D gene: -; CDR3 protein: CASSPDGPTSRSNQPQHF; CDR3 DNA: TGTGCCAGTAGTCCCGACGGACCCACTAGTCGGAGCAATCAGCCCCAGCATTTT
J gene: TRBJ2-1; V gene: TRBV10-3; clone size: -; D gene: TRBD2; CDR3 protein: CAFGLADNEQFF; CDR3 DNA: TGTGCCTTCGGACTAGCTGACAATGAGCAGTTCTTC
J gene: TRBJ2-7; V gene: TRBV19; clone size: -; D gene: -; CDR3 protein: CASSIPGAQYF; CDR3 DNA: TGTGCCAGTAGTATCCCGGGGGCGCAGTACTTC
J gene: TRBJ1-1; V gene: TRBV30; clone size: -; D gene: -; CDR3 protein: CAWSVGSPDEAFF; CDR3 DNA: TGTGCCTGGAGTGTCGGATCGCCAGACGAAGCTTTCTTT
J gene: TRBJ2-2; V gene: TRBV6-5; clone size: -; D gene: TRBD1; CDR3 protein: CASGWTGRTGELFF; CDR3 DNA: TGTGCCAGCGGGTGGACAGGGAGGACCGGGGAGCTGTTTTTT
J gene: TRBJ1-5; V gene: TRBV30; clone size: once; D gene: -; CDR3 protein: CAWSLVKSHYSNQPQHF; CDR3 DNA: TGTGCCTGGAGTCTAGTGAAGAGCCATTATAGCAATCAGCCCCAGCATTTT
J gene: TRBJ2-1; V gene: TRBV6-5; clone size: -; D gene: TRBD1; CDR3 protein: CASSRTGDGYNEQFF; CDR3 DNA: TGTGCCAGCAGTAGGACAGGGGATGGGTACAATGAGCAGTTCTTC
J gene: TRBJ2-3; V gene: TRBV9; clone size: -; D gene: -; CDR3 protein: CASSVYGSSPTDTQYF; CDR3 DNA: TGTGCCAGCAGCGTATATGGCTCCTCCCCCACAGATACGCAGTATTTT
J gene: TRBJ1-2; V gene: TRBV6-5; clone size: -; D gene: TRBD1; CDR3 protein: CASSLPGQTFAGYTF; CDR3 DNA: TGTGCCAGCAGTTTACCGGGACAGACCTTTGCTGGCTACACCTTC
J gene: TRBJ2-3; V gene: TRBV7-9; clone size: -; D gene: TRBD2; CDR3 protein: CASSFLSSGGTSTDTQYF; CDR3 DNA: TGTGCCAGCAGCTTTTTGAGTAGCGGGGGGACTAGCACAGATACGCAGTATTTT
J gene: TRBJ1-2; V gene: TRBV28; clone size: -; D gene: -; CDR3 protein: CASRDYTGTHGYTF; CDR3 DNA: TGTGCCAGCAGAGACTACACCGGGACTCATGGCTACACCTTC
J gene: TRBJ1-2; V gene: TRBV5-1; clone size: -; D gene: TRBD1; CDR3 protein: CASSPVGGERYGYTF; CDR3 DNA: TGCGCCAGCAGCCCCGTAGGGGGCGAACGCTATGGCTACACCTTC
J gene: TRBJ1-6; V gene: TRBV5-4; clone size: -; D gene: -; CDR3 protein: CASSLAIGGFSPLHF; CDR3 DNA: TGTGCCAGCAGCTTGGCCATAGGGGGATTTTCACCCCTCCACTTT
J gene: TRBJ2-7; V gene: TRBV12-3/TRBV12-4; clone size: -; D gene: TRBD2; CDR3 protein: CASSRGTTVEQYF; CDR3 DNA: TGTGCCAGCAGTCGGGGGACTACGGTCGAGCAGTACTTC
J gene: TRBJ2-4; V gene: TRBV5-1; clone size: -; D gene: -; CDR3 protein: CASSLGQGGNIQYF; CDR3 DNA: TGCGCCAGCAGCTTGGGACAGGGAGGAAACATTCAGTACTTC
J gene: TRBJ2-2; V gene: TRBV6-5; clone size: few; D gene: -; CDR3 protein: CASSYHPTADTGELFF; CDR3 DNA: TGTGCCAGCAGTTACCACCCTACAGCGGACACCGGGGAGCTGTTTTTT
J gene: TRBJ1-4; V gene: TRBV5-1; clone size: -; D gene: -; CDR3 protein: CASSLAAFGEKLFF; CDR3 DNA: TGCGCCAGCAGCTTGGCGGCTTTTGGGGAAAAACTGTTTTTT
J gene: TRBJ1-6; V gene: TRBV3-1/TRBV3-2; clone size: -; D gene: -; CDR3 protein: CASSQQAGGSSPLHF; CDR3 DNA: TGTGCCAGCAGCCAACAAGCTGGGGGAAGTTCACCCCTCCACTTT
J gene: TRBJ2-7; V gene: TRBV4-1; clone size: -; D gene: TRBD2; CDR3 protein: CASSPLAGFSYEQYF; CDR3 DNA: TGCGCCAGCAGCCCTCTAGCGGGATTCTCCTACGAGCAGTACTTC
J gene: TRBJ1-1; V gene: TRBV5-8; clone size: -; D gene: -; CDR3 protein: CASSLRITHSEAFF; CDR3 DNA: TGTGCCAGCAGCCTAAGGATAACTCACTCTGAAGCTTTCTTT
J gene: TRBJ2-5; V gene: TRBV29-1; clone size: -; D gene: TRBD1; CDR3 protein: CSGTGDETQYF; CDR3 DNA: TGCAGCGGAACAGGGGATGAGACCCAGTACTTC
J gene: TRBJ2-5; V gene: TRBV12-3/TRBV12-4; clone size: -; D gene: TRBD1; CDR3 protein: CASRSGQKETQYF; CDR3 DNA: TGTGCCAGCAGGTCGGGACAGAAAGAGACCCAGTACTTC
J gene: TRBJ1-2; V gene: TRBV3-1/TRBV3-2; clone size: -; D gene: -; CDR3 protein: CASSQEAGSPGYTF; CDR3 DNA: TGTGCCAGCAGCCAAGAGGCCGGGAGCCCTGGCTACACCTTC
J gene: TRBJ2-2; V gene: TRBV7-9; clone size: -; D gene: -; CDR3 protein: CASSLFGPVVRGELFF; CDR3 DNA: TGTGCCAGCAGCTTATTCGGTCCGGTGGTACGCGGGGAGCTGTTTTTT
J gene: TRBJ1-2; V gene: TRBV5-1; clone size: -; D gene: -; CDR3 protein: CASSLDTLPGYTF; CDR3 DNA: TGCGCCAGCAGCTTGGATACCCTCCCGGGCTACACCTTC
J gene: TRBJ2-2; V gene: TRBV10-1; clone size: -; D gene: -; CDR3 protein: CATKRGWQATLNTGELFF; CDR3 DNA: TGCGCCACTAAAAGGGGATGGCAGGCCACTTTGAACACCGGGGAGCTGTTTTTT
J gene: TRBJ1-6; V gene: TRBV9; clone size: -; D gene: TRBD1; CDR3 protein: CASSVASGGSPLHF; CDR3 DNA: TGTGCCAGCAGCGTAGCTTCAGGGGGGTCACCCCTCCACTTT
J gene: TRBJ2-7; V gene: TRBV27; clone size: -; D gene: -; CDR3 protein: CATTSKSPQFHVTYEQYF; CDR3 DNA: TGTGCCACAACATCCAAAAGCCCCCAATTTCACGTAACCTACGAGCAGTACTTC
J gene: TRBJ2-7; V gene: TRBV7-9; clone size: -; D gene: -; CDR3 protein: CASSPLFGASYEQYF; CDR3 DNA: TGTGCCAGCAGCCCCCTTTTCGGAGCGAGTTACGAGCAGTACTTC
J gene: TRBJ2-7; V gene: TRBV19; clone size: few; D gene: TRBD1; CDR3 protein: CASSKDRGSYEQYF; CDR3 DNA: TGTGCCAGTAGTAAAGACAGGGGATCATACGAGCAGTACTTC
J gene: TRBJ1-4; V gene: TRBV19; clone size: -; D gene: TRBD1; CDR3 protein: CASSPGQSNEKLFF; CDR3 DNA: TGTGCCAGTAGCCCGGGACAGAGTAATGAAAAACTGTTTTTT
J gene: TRBJ1-2; V gene: TRBV14; clone size: -; D gene: -; CDR3 protein: CASSQVGNTPYGYTF; CDR3 DNA: TGTGCCAGCAGCCAAGTCGGGAATACCCCCTATGGCTACACCTTC
J gene: TRBJ2-1; V gene: TRBV20-1; clone size: -; D gene: -; CDR3 protein: CSASWTTYEQFF; CDR3 DNA: TGCAGTGCTAGTTGGACCACGTACGAGCAGTTCTTC
J gene: TRBJ2-1; V gene: TRBV14; clone size: -; D gene: TRBD1; CDR3 protein: CASSQTGGFYNEQFF; CDR3 DNA: TGTGCCAGCAGCCAAACAGGGGGCTTCTACAATGAGCAGTTCTTC
J gene: TRBJ1-3; V gene: TRBV6-1; clone size: -; D gene: TRBD1; CDR3 protein: CASSETGGLGNTIYF; CDR3 DNA: TGTGCCAGCAGTGAGACAGGGGGCCTTGGAAACACCATATATTTT
J gene: TRBJ2-7; V gene: TRBV19; clone size: -; D gene: TRBD2; CDR3 protein: CASSLAGISYEQYF; CDR3 DNA: TGTGCCAGTTCACTAGCGGGGATCTCCTACGAGCAGTACTTC
J gene: TRBJ2-7; V gene: TRBV27; clone size: -; D gene: -; CDR3 protein: CASSLLGGDEQYF; CDR3 DNA: TGTGCCAGCAGCCTACTCGGTGGGGACGAGCAGTACTTC
J gene: TRBJ2-7; V gene: TRBV7-3; clone size: -; D gene: TRBD1; CDR3 protein: CASRLNRDSVHEQYF; CDR3 DNA: TGTGCCAGCAGGCTAAACCGGGACAGCGTGCACGAGCAGTACTTC
J gene: TRBJ1-1; V gene: TRBV6-5; clone size: -; D gene: -; CDR3 protein: CASSYLTKTEAFF; CDR3 DNA: TGTGCCAGCAGTTACCTGACGAAAACTGAAGCTTTCTTT
J gene: TRBJ1-2; V gene: TRBV5-5; clone size: -; D gene: -; CDR3 protein: CASSLLEGRFLNYGYTF; CDR3 DNA: TGTGCCAGCAGCTTGCTGGAGGGGCGGTTTCTTAACTATGGCTACACCTTC
J gene: TRBJ2-3; V gene: TRBV5-1; clone size: many; D gene: TRBD2; CDR3 protein: CASSTRTSGTDTQYF; CDR3 DNA: TGCGCCAGCAGCACCCGGACTAGCGGCACAGATACGCAGTATTTT
J gene: TRBJ1-1; V gene: TRBV5-6; clone size: -; D gene: -; CDR3 protein: CASSLEAAFTEAFF; CDR3 DNA: TGTGCCAGCAGCTTAGAGGCCGCGTTCACTGAAGCTTTCTTT
J gene: TRBJ2-4; V gene: TRBV6-5; clone size: once; D gene: TRBD1; CDR3 protein: CASINPDRDKNIQYF; CDR3 DNA: TGTGCCAGCATTAACCCGGACAGGGACAAAAACATTCAGTACTTC
J gene: TRBJ2-7; V gene: TRBV7-8; clone size: -; D gene: -; CDR3 protein: CASSLVGRSSYEQYF; CDR3 DNA: TGTGCCAGCAGCTTAGTAGGCAGAAGCTCCTACGAGCAGTACTTC
J gene: TRBJ2-5; V gene: TRBV5-6; clone size: -; D gene: TRBD1; CDR3 protein: CASSMDRGQTQYF; CDR3 DNA: TGTGCCAGCAGCATGGACAGGGGGCAGACCCAGTACTTC